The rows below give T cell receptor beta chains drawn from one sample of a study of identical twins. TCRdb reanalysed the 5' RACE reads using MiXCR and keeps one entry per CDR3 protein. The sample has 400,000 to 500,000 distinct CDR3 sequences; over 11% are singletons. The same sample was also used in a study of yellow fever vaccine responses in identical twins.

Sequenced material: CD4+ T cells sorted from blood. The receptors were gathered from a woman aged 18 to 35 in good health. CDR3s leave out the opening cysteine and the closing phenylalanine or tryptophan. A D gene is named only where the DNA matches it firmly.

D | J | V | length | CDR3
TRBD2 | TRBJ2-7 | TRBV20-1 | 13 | SASPTSGSSYEQY
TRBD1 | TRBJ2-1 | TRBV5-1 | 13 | ASTPGGQGVREQF
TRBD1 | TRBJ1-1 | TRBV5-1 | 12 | ASSSVTGDTEAF
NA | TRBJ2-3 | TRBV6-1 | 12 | ASISGIQGHTQY
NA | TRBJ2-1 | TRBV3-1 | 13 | ASRLGGGIGNEQF
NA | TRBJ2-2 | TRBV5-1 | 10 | ASSFDLRELF
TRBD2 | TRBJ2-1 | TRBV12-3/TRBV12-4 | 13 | ASSLAGGGGNEQF
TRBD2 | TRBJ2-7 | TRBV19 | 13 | ASSNGLGSSYEQY
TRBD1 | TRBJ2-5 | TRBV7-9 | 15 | ASSSPRTGRYQETQY
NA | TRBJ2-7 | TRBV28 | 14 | ASSSLATGSSYEQY
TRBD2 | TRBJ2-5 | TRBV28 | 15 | ASSLSVAGGRGETQY
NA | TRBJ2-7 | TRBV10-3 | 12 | AAAGTVSSYEQY
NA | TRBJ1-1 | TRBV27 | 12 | ASSLMRGNTEAF
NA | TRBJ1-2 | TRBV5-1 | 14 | ASSFVLQGGNYGYT
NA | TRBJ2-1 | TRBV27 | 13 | ASSVQGFSGNEQF
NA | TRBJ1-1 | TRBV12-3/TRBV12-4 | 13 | ASSLGSRGNTEAF
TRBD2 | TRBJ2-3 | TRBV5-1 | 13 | ASSLDSGRRDTQY
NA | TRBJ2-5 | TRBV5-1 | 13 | ASRPEGEWSETQY
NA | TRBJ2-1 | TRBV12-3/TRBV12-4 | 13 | ASRPLDLVIDEQF
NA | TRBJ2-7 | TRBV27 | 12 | ASSPTANSYEQY
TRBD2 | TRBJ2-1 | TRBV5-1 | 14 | ASSEDTSGGYNEQF
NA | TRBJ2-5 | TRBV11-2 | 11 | ASSYPWEETQY
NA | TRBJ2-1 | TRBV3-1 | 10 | ASSHSNDEQF
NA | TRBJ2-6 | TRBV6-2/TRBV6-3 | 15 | ASSYSAVSSGANVLT
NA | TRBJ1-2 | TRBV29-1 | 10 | SVDRSNYGYT
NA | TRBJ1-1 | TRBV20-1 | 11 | SAKRPGVAEAF
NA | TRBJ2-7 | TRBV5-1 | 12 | ASSLDGGAYEQY
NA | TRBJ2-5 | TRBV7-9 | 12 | ASSYRRGQETQY
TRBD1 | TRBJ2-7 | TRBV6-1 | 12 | ASSAVGQGAEQY
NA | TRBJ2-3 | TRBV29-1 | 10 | SVVRSTDTQY
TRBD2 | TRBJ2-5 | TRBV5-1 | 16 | ASSHFGTSGGYQETQY
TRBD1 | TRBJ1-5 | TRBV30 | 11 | AWRGQGRQPQH
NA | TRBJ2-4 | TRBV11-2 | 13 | ASSFTGVVKNIQY
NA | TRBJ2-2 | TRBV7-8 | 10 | ASSAWTGELF
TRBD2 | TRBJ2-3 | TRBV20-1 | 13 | SADLAGGPSDTQY
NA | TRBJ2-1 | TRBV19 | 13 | ASSIIQGPYNEQF